The 27 T cell receptor beta chains presented below share a single source sample, sequenced in a study of a mutant IDH1 vaccine in newly diagnosed glioma. Here immunoSEQ multiplex PCR was the method, and the copy in TCRdb shows in-frame clones only, minus some. Of under 150,000 clones in the sample, around 90% were seen once. The antigens these receptors bind are not known. The time point: week 11, during vaccination. Each vaccine dose was 300 ug of mutant IDH1 20-mer peptide, with topical imiquimod. This specimen was PBMCs, taken from a glioma patient whose treatment included an IDH1 peptide vaccine. The source is a woman aged 50 to 60 with glioma.

The chain joins TRBV5-6 to TRBJ2-5; D call uncertain. CDR3 length: 11 amino acids. The germline V gene encodes CDR1 SGHDT and CDR2 YYEEEE. The V gene lost 4 bases and the J gene lost 7 bases, with 8 bases spanning the gap. CDR3 residues: CASSATGTQYF. The CDR3 bases are TGTGCCAGCAGCGCCACTGGGACCCAGTACTTC.

J is TRBJ1-2 and V is TRBV6-1; 9 nucleotides agree with TRBD1. Looked up from germline, CDR1 is MNHNS and CDR2 is SASEGT. V trimming: 0 bases; J trimming: 8 bases; junction bases outside the gene matches: 7. This CDR3 spans 15 amino acids. The CDR3 here is CASSEAGQGIRGYTF. The DNA of the CDR3 is TGTGCCAGCAGTGAAGCGGGACAGGGAATTCGAGGCTACACCTTC.

This chain connects TRBV9 to TRBJ1-6; no firm D call. Germline V gives CDR1 SGDLS, CDR2 YYNGEE. CDR3 length: 15 amino acids. V lost 0 bases, J lost 7 bases, and 11 bases lay in between. For the CDR3, the DNA is TGTGCCAGCAGCGTAGGTCCGACGGGGAATTCACCCCTCCACTTT. Its translation: CASSVGPTGNSPLHF.

This chain uses TRBV6-4 with TRBJ2-1, with D unclear. CDR3 size: 15 residues. Trimming took 1 base from V and 7 from J, leaving 14 bases between them. Germline lookup yields CDR1 MRHNA and CDR2 SNTAGT. In nucleotides, the CDR3 is TGTGCCAGCAGTGACTTTCTAAGGGATGTGAATGAGCAGTTCTTC. Its translation: CASSDFLRDVNEQFF.

The chain links TRBV7-6 to TRBJ2-7; a possible D gene is TRBD1 (5 bases). The CDR3 consists of 14 residues. The germline V gene has CDR1 SGHVS and CDR2 FNYEAQ. The V and J ends lost 7 bases and 2 bases respectively, with 15 bases between them. For the CDR3, the DNA is TGTGCCAGCAAGAGGCTAGGACAAGCCTACGAGCAGTACTTC. Amino acid sequence: CASKRLGQAYEQYF.

V is TRBV19 and J is TRBJ1-5; D call uncertain. The CDR3 runs 15 residues. V was cut by 3 bases and J by 1 base, with 10 bases left in between. The V gene's germline CDR1 is LNHDA and CDR2 SQIVND (reference sequence). CDR3 in amino acids: CASSISGRSNQPQHF. The DNA for the CDR3 is TGTGCCAGTAGTATTAGCGGGAGAAGCAATCAGCCCCAGCATTTT.

This sequence joins TRBV18 and TRBJ1-6; D gene unclear. The V gene lost 1 base and the J gene lost 7 bases, with 11 bases spanning the gap. Germline CDR1 KGHSH, CDR2 LQKENI. The CDR3 contains 15 residues. The CDR3 protein is CASSPLQDQNSPLHF. The CDR3 DNA reads as TGTGCCAGCTCACCACTCCAGGACCAGAATTCACCCCTCCACTTT.

This chain links TRBV5-4 with TRBJ2-2, with 8 bases aligning to TRBD2. Germline loops: CDR1 SGHNT, CDR2 YYREEE (reference sequence). The CDR3 is made up of 17 amino acids. The J segment lost 1 base and the V segment lost 4 bases, leaving 9 bases of the junction unmatched. The CDR3 region is CASSGGVAGGNTGELFF. For the CDR3, the DNA is TGTGCCAGCAGCGGAGGCGTTGCGGGAGGGAACACCGGGGAGCTGTTTTTT.

This chain uses TRBV5-8 with TRBJ2-1; 7 nucleotides line up with TRBD2. Trimming took 0 bases from V and 1 from J; bases not matched to a gene: 4. Germline V gives CDR1 SGHTS, CDR2 YDEGEE. The CDR3 length is 16 residues. CDR3 sequence reads: CASSLGGGESYNEQFF. In DNA, the CDR3 is TGTGCCAGCAGCTTGGGCGGGGGTGAGTCCTACAATGAGCAGTTCTTC.

V gene TRBV9 combines with J gene TRBJ2-3, with D perhaps assigned TRBD1 or TRBD2 (5 bases each). The CDR3 sequence is 14 residues long. V lost 4 bases, J lost 4 bases, and 13 bases lay in between. Germline V gives CDR1 SGDLS, CDR2 YYNGEE. The CDR3 region is CASSRDGYSDTQYF. Here the CDR3 DNA reads TGTGCCAGCAGCCGGGACGGCTACTCAGATACGCAGTATTTT.

This chain connects TRBV18 to TRBJ2-2; the D gene is possibly TRBD2 (5 bases). CDR1 and CDR2 (germline): KGHSH, LQKENI. The CDR3 is 12 amino acids. V shed 2 bases and J shed 7 bases, with 5 bases lying between them. CDR3 DNA: TGTGCCAGCTCACCAGAGGGCGGGGAGCTGTTTTTT. Translation gives CASSPEGGELFF.

The chain couples TRBV30 to TRBJ2-2; no reliable D call. CDR1 GTSNPN and CDR2 SVGIG come from the germline V gene (reference sequence). The CDR3 runs 18 residues. Deletions cut 0 bases from V and 1 base from J, with 18 bases between. DNA for the CDR3: TGTGCCTGGAGTGTACCGGCAGGAACCATACGGAACACCGGGGAGCTGTTTTTT. This sequence encodes CAWSVPAGTIRNTGELFF.

This chain uses TRBV28 with TRBJ1-1; D perhaps matches TRBD1 (5 bases). The CDR3 sequence is 15 residues long. From germline, CDR1 is MDHEN and CDR2 SYDVKM. Trimming stripped 4 bases from V and 0 bases from J, with 12 bases between. The CDR3 sequence: CASSSPGHLNTEAFF. The CDR3 nucleotides read TGTGCCAGCAGTTCGCCGGGGCACCTGAACACTGAAGCTTTCTTT.

This clone came up once. This rearrangement joins TRBV6-5 to TRBJ2-2, with D tentatively TRBD1 (6 bases). V dropped 10 bases and J dropped 7 bases, with 16 bases sitting between them. This CDR3 contains 13 residues. Germline V lookup: CDR1 MNHEY, CDR2 SVGAGI. This CDR3 reads CAIRGHEIGELFF. Written as DNA, the CDR3 is TGTGCCATCAGGGGACACGAAATCGGGGAGCTGTTTTTT.

The rearrangement uses TRBV11-2 and TRBJ1-5; a possible D gene is TRBD1 (6 bases). V shed 5 bases and J shed 6 bases, with 17 bases lying between them. Germline V lookup: CDR1 SGHAT, CDR2 FQNNGV. The CDR3 is made up of 15 amino acids. CDR3 bases: TGTGCCAGCAGCAGTGGGGCAGGGGTTCTTCAGCCCCAGCATTTT. Protein product: CASSSGAGVLQPQHF.

The genes are TRBV5-8 and TRBJ2-3, with TRBD2 identical over 7 bases. Unmatched junction bases numbered 3, after V lost 1 base and J lost 1 base. The CDR3 length is 15 residues. From germline, CDR1 is SGHTS and CDR2 YDEGEE. The CDR3 sequence is CASSLTGRGTDTQYF. DNA for the CDR3: TGTGCCAGCAGCTTGACGGGGAGGGGCACAGATACGCAGTATTTT. The complete variable domain, with remaining parts taken from reference TRBV5-8 and TRBJ2-3, reads EAGVTQSPTHLIKTRGQQATLRCSPISGHTSVYWYQQALGLGLQFLLWYDEGEERNRGNFPPRFSGRQFPNYSSELNVNALELEDSALYLCASSLTGRGTDTQYFGPGTRLTVL.

This chain links TRBV6-1 with TRBJ2-2; D is unresolved. Germline CDR1 reads MNHNS; CDR2 reads SASEGT. This CDR3 is 13 amino acids long. The V gene lost 9 bases and the J gene lost 1 base, with 9 bases spanning the gap. The CDR3 loop reads CASPWGNTGELFF. In nucleotides, the CDR3 is TGTGCCAGTCCCTGGGGGAACACCGGGGAGCTGTTTTTT.

The chain carries TRBV5-1 and TRBJ1-1, with 8 bases identical to TRBD1. This CDR3 has 15 residues. The germline gives CDR1 SGHRS, CDR2 YFSETQ. The ends lost 3 bases at V and 0 bases at J; junction bases unmatched: 4. Written as DNA, the CDR3 is TGCGCCAGCAGCTCCGGGACAGGCCTGAACACTGAAGCTTTCTTT. It yields the protein CASSSGTGLNTEAFF.

Comment on this clone: Other DNA sequences in the sample encode the same CDR3. The chain couples TRBV7-2 to TRBJ2-1; 10 bases are shared with TRBD2. With V trimmed by 4 bases and J by 6 bases, 6 bases remained unmatched. This CDR3 has 15 residues. Germline-derived CDR1 and CDR2 are SGHTA and FQGNSA. As DNA, the CDR3 is TGTGCCAGCAGCTGGACTAGCGGAGGGGGCAATGAGCAGTTCTTC. This gives the protein CASSWTSGGGNEQFF.

This chain connects TRBV4-1 to TRBJ1-4; 9 nucleotides align to TRBD1. Germline V gives CDR1 MGHRA, CDR2 YSYEKL. V lost 1 base, J lost 4 bases, and 7 bases stayed unmatched. The length of the CDR3 is 17 residues. The CDR3 here is CASSQGGTGIYNEKLFF. CDR3 nucleotide sequence: TGCGCCAGCAGCCAAGGGGGGACAGGGATTTATAATGAAAAACTGTTTTTT.

The chain recombines TRBV9 with TRBJ2-7; 8 bases map to TRBD1. Germline lookup yields CDR1 SGDLS and CDR2 YYNGEE. Trimming took 3 bases from V and 3 from J; bases not matched to a gene: 5. The CDR3 loop spans 14 amino acids. The CDR3 reads CASSATGGSYEQYF. CDR3 coding DNA: TGTGCCAGCAGCGCCACAGGGGGGAGCTACGAGCAGTACTTC.

The V call is TRBV27, the J call TRBJ1-3; unclear D gene. The CDR3 runs 15 residues. V gave up 5 bases and J gave up 2 bases, with 13 bases separating them. Germline-derived CDR1 and CDR2 are MNHEY and SMNVEV (reference sequence). Here the CDR3 DNA reads TGTGCCAGCAGTCCCCTCCCGGGCCCTGGAAACACCATATATTTT. Translated, it gives CASSPLPGPGNTIYF.

This clone has a handful of counts. The chain combines TRBV19 with TRBJ1-4; 7 bases map to TRBD1. Germline trimming cut 4 bases from V and 1 base from J; bases unmatched to any gene: 3. The CDR3 loop spans 15 amino acids. Germline loops: CDR1 LNHDA, CDR2 SQIVND (reference sequence). This CDR3 is CASSTRQGTNEKLFF. Written as DNA, the CDR3 is TGTGCCAGTAGTACCCGACAGGGAACTAATGAAAAACTGTTTTTT.

The chain combines TRBV10-3 with TRBJ2-5, with a possible D match to TRBD1 (6 bases). The J call may be incorrect, as the DNA end agrees better with TRBJ2-7. Germline V CDR1 and CDR2: ENHRY, SYGVKD. The CDR3 contains 12 residues. For the CDR3, the DNA is TGTGCCATCAGTGGAACAGGGTACGAGCAGTACTTC. This translates into CAISGTGYEQYF.

This sequence joins TRBV2 and TRBJ2-5, with 12 nucleotides matching TRBD2. Germline V lookup: CDR1 SNHLY, CDR2 FYNNEI. The CDR3 runs 15 residues. J was trimmed by 5 bases and V by 1 base; bases with no gene match: 2. CDR3 coding DNA: TGTGCCAGCAGTGAAGTGCTAGCGGGAGGGGAGACCCAGTACTTC. Protein product: CASSEVLAGGETQYF.

This clone was seen a single time. The J gene is TRBJ1-5, the V gene TRBV10-3; D is unclear. With 7 bases removed from V and 3 bases from J, the gap between germline ends came to 10 bases. CDR1 and CDR2 from the germline V gene are ENHRY and SYGVKD. The length of the CDR3 is 13 residues. The CDR3 spells CAIIRTDNQPQHF. The CDR3 nucleotides are TGTGCCATCATACGGACGGACAATCAGCCCCAGCATTTT.

V gene TRBV5-1 combines with J gene TRBJ2-6; D not resolved. This CDR3 comprises 17 residues. Trimming removed 4 bases at V and 0 bases at J, with 14 bases between. The germline gives CDR1 SGHRS, CDR2 YFSETQ. This CDR3 is CASSGLGRISGANVLTF. In DNA form, the CDR3 reads TGCGCCAGCAGCGGTCTCGGACGGATCTCTGGGGCCAACGTCCTGACTTTC.